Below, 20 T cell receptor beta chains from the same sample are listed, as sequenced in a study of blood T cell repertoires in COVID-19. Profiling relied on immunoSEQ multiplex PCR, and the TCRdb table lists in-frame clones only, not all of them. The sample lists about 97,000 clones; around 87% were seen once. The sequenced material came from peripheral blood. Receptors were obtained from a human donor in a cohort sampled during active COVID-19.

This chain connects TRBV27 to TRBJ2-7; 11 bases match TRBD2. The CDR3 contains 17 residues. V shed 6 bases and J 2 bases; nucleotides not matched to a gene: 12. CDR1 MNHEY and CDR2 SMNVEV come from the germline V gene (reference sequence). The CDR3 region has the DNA TGTGCCAGCAGCACCACTAGCGGGAGACGGTTTACCTACGAGCAGTACTTC. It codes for CASSTTSGRRFTYEQYF.

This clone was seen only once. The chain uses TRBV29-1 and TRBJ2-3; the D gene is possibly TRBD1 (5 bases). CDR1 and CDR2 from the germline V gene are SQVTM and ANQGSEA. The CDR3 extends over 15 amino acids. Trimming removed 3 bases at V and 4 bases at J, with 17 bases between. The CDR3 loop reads CSVESDKGGPDTQYF. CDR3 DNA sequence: TGCAGCGTTGAGTCGGACAAAGGTGGACCAGATACGCAGTATTTT.

CDR3 protein: CASSLLAGPYNEQFF. In DNA form, the CDR3 reads TGTGCCAGCAGCCTACTAGCGGGACCCTACAATGAGCAGTTCTTC. The chain recombines TRBV7-8 with TRBJ2-1; 10 nucleotides match TRBD2. Germline CDR1 and CDR2: SGHVS and FQNEAQ. This CDR3 contains 15 residues. V shed 5 bases and J 2 bases; nucleotides not matched to a gene: 3.

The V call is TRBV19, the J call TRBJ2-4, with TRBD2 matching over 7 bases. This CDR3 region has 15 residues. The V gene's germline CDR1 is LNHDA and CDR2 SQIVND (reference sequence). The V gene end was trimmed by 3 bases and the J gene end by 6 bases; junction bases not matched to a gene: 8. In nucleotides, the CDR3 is TGTGCCAGTAGTATCCCTAGCTGGGAGGGAAACATTCAGTACTTC. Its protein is CASSIPSWEGNIQYF. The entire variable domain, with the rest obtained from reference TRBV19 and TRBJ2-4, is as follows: DGGITQSPKYLFRKEGQNVTLSCEQNLNHDAMYWYRQDPGQGLRLIYYSQIVNDFQKGDIAEGYSVSREKKESFPLTVTSAQKNPTAFYLCASSIPSWEGNIQYFGAGTRLSVL.

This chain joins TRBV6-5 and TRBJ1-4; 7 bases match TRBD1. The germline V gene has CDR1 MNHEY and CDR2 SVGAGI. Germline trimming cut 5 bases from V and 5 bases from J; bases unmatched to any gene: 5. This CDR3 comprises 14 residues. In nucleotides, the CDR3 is TGTGCCAGCAGTCCCAGCAGGGGGAATGAAAAACTGTTTTTT. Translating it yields CASSPSRGNEKLFF.

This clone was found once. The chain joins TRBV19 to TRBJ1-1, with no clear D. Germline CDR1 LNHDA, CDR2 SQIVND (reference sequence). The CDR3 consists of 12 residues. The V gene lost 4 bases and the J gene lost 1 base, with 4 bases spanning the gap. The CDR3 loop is CASSNKNTEAFF. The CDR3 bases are TGTGCCAGTAGTAACAAGAACACTGAAGCTTTCTTT.

Here the CDR3 reads CASSWGSGGTDTQYF. In DNA, the CDR3 is TGTGCCAGCAGCTGGGGGTCGGGGGGGACAGATACGCAGTATTTT. The chain recombines TRBV7-2 with TRBJ2-3; 8 bases are shared with TRBD2. This CDR3 is 15 amino acids long. Germline V gene data show CDR1 as SGHTA and CDR2 as FQGNSA. V lost 4 bases, J lost 3 bases, and 6 bases stayed unmatched.

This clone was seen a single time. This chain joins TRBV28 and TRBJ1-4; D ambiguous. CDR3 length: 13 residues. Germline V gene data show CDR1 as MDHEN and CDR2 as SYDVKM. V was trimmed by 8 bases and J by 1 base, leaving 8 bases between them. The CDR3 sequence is CASQGRTNEKLFF. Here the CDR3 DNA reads TGTGCCAGCCAAGGGAGAACTAATGAAAAACTGTTTTTT.

CDR3 amino acids: CASRRQGGNTIYF. DNA for the CDR3: TGTGCCAGCAGACGACAGGGAGGAAACACCATATATTTT. This sequence joins TRBV28 and TRBJ1-3, with 7 positions matching TRBD1. This CDR3 comprises 13 residues. CDR1 is MDHEN, CDR2 SYDVKM, per germline. V gave up 6 bases and J gave up 4 bases; unmatched junction bases: 3.

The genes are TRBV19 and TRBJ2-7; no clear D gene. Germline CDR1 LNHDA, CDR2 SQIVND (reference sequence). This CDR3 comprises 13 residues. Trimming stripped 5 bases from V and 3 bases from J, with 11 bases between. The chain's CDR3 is CASSQQANYEQYF. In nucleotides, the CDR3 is TGTGCCAGTAGTCAGCAGGCTAACTACGAGCAGTACTTC.

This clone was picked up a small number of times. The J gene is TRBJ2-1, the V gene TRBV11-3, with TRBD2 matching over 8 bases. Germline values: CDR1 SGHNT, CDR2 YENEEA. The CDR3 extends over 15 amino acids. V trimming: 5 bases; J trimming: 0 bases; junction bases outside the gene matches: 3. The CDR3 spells CASSAGTSSYNEQFF. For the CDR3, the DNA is TGTGCCAGCAGCGCCGGGACTAGCTCCTACAATGAGCAGTTCTTC.

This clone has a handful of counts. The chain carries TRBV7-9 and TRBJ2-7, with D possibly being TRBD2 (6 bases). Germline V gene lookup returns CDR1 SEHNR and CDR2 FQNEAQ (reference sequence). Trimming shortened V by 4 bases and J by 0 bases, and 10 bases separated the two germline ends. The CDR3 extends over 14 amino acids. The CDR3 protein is CASSSSGSSYEQYF. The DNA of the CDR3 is TGTGCCAGCAGCTCTTCCGGGAGCTCCTACGAGCAGTACTTC. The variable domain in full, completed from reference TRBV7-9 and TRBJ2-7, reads DTGVSQNPRHKITKRGQNVTFRCDPISEHNRLYWYRQTLGQGPEFLTYFQNEAQLEKSRLLSDRFSAERPKGSFSTLEIQRTEQGDSAMYLCASSSSGSSYEQYFGPGTRLTVT.

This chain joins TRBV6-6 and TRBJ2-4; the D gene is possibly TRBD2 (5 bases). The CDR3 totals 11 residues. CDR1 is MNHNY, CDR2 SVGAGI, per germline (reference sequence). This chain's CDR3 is CVSEALNIQYF. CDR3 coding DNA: TGTGTTTCGGAGGCCTTAAACATTCAGTACTTC.

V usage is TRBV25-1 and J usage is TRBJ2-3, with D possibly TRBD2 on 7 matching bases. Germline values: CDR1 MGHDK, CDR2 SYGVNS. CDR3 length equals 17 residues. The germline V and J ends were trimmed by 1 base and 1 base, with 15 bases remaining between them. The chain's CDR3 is CASSELGGGGGTDTQYF. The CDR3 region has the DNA TGTGCCAGCAGTGAATTAGGGGGGGGAGGTGGCACAGATACGCAGTATTTT. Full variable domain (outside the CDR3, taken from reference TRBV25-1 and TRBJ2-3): EADIYQTPRYLVIGTGKKITLECSQTMGHDKMYWYQQDPGMELHLIHYSYGVNSTEKGDLSSESTVSRIRTEHFPLTLESARPSHTSQYLCASSELGGGGGTDTQYFGPGTRLTVL.

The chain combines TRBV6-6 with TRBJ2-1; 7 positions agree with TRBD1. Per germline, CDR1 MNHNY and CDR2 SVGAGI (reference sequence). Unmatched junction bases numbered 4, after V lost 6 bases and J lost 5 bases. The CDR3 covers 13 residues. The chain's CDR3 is CASSWDSHNEQFF. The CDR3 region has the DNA TGTGCCAGCAGCTGGGACAGCCACAATGAGCAGTTCTTC.

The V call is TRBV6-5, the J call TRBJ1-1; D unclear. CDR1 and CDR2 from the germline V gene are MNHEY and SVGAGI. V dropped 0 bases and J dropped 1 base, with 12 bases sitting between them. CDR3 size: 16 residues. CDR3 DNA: TGTGCCAGCAGTTACTCGCCGCAGGATTGGAACACTGAAGCTTTCTTT. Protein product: CASSYSPQDWNTEAFF.

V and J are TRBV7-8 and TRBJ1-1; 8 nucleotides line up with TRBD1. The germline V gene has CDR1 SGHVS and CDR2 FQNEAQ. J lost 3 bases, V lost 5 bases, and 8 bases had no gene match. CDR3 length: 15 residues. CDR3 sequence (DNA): TGTGCCAGCAGCCCTACTCGGACAGGGTACACTGAAGCTTTCTTT. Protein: CASSPTRTGYTEAFF. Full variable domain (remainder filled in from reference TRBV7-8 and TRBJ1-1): GAGVSQSPRYKVAKRGQDVALRCDPISGHVSLFWYQQALGQGPEFLTYFQNEAQLDKSGLPSDRFFAERPEGSVSTLKIQRTQQEDSAVYLCASSPTRTGYTEAFFGQGTRLTVV.

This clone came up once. The CDR3 is CAIRTGYGEYNEQFF. CDR3 nucleotide sequence: TGTGCCATCAGGACAGGGTATGGGGAGTACAATGAGCAGTTCTTC. The rearrangement joins TRBV10-3 to TRBJ2-1; 7 bases are shared with TRBD1. This CDR3 region has 15 residues. Germline lookup yields CDR1 ENHRY and CDR2 SYGVKD. V was clipped by 6 bases and J by 4 bases; unmatched bases: 9.

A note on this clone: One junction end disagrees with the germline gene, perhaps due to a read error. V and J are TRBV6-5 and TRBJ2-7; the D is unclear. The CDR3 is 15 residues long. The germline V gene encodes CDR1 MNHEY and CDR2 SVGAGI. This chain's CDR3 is CASSDSREVVYEQYF. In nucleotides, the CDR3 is TGTGCCAGCAGTGACTCTAGAGAGGTCGTCTACGAGCAGTACTTC.

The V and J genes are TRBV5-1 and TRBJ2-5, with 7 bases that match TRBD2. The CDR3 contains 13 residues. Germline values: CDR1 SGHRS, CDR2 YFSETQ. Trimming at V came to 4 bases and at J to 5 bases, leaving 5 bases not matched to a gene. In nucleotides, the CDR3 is TGCGCCAGCAGCCGGAACGGGGGGGAGACCCAGTACTTC. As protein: CASSRNGGETQYF.